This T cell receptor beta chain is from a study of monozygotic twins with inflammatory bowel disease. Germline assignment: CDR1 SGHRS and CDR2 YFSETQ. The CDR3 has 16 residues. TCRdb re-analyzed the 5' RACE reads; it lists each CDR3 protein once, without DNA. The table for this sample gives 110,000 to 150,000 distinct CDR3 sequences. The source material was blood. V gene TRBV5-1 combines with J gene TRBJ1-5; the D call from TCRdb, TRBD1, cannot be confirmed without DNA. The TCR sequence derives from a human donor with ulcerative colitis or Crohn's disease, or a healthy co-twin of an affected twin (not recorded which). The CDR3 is CASSPGTGAFNQPQHF.